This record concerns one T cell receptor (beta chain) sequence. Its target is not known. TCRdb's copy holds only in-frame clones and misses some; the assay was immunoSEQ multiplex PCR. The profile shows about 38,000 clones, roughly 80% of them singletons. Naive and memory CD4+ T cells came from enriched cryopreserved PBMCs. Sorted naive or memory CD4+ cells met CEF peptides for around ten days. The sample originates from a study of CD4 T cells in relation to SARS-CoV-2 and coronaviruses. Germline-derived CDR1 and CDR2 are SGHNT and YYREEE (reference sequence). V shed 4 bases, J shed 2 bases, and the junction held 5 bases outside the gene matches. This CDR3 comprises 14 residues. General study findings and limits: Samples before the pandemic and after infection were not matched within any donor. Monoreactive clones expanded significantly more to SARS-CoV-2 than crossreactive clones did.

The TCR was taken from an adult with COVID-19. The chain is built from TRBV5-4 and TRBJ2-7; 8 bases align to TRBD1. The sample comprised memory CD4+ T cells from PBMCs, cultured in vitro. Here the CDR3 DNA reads TGTGCCAGCAGCGGACGGACAGGGACCTACGAGCAGTACTTC. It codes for CASSGRTGTYEQYF. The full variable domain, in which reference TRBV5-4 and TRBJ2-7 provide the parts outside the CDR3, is ETGVTQSPTHLIKTRGQQVTLRCSSQSGHNTVSWYQQALGQGPQFIFQYYREEENGRGNFPPRFSGLQFPNYSSELNVNALELDDSALYLCASSGRTGTYEQYFGPGTRLTVT.